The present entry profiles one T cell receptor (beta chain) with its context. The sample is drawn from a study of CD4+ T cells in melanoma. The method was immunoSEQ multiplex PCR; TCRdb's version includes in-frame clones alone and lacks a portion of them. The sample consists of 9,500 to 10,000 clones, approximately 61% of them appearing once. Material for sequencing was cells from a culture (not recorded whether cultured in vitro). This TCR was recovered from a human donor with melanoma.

The chain's CDR3 is CASSRIPILAGGGNEQFF. The CDR3 DNA reads TGTGCCAGTAGTCGCATCCCGATCCTAGCGGGGGGCGGGAATGAGCAGTTCTTC. This chain uses TRBV19 with TRBJ2-1; 11 bases line up with TRBD2. Germline trimming cut 5 bases from V and 7 bases from J; bases unmatched to any gene: 16. This CDR3 spans 18 amino acids. From germline, CDR1 is LNHDA and CDR2 SQIVND (reference sequence). The variable domain in full, completed from reference TRBV19 and TRBJ2-1, reads DGGITQSPKYLFRKEGQNVTLSCEQNLNHDAMYWYRQDPGQGLRLIYYSQIVNDFQKGDIAEGYSVSREKKESFPLTVTSAQKNPTAFYLCASSRIPILAGGGNEQFFGPGTRLTVL.